The 28 T cell receptor beta chains in this list originate from one sample, sequenced in a study of tumor and adjacent non-tumor tissue in lung cancer. A modified ARM-PCR protocol with three rounds of nested PCR amplified TCRbeta. TCRdb reprocessed the multiplex PCR reads with MiXCR, giving one entry per CDR3 protein. The sample has about 43,000 distinct CDR3 sequences; roughly 60% are singletons. RNA was extracted from bulk tissue without any cell sorting. The normal lung tissue was taken more than 3 cm from the tumor edge. Sequenced input: distant non-tumor lung tissue. The receptors come from a middle-aged man with non-small cell lung cancer.

As for this clonotype: A read error is possible here, since a much larger clone lies one base away. The CDR3 DNA reads TGTACCAGCAGTTCCGGGACAGTCGAAAAACTGTTTTTT. Translation gives CTSSSGTVEKLFF. The rearrangement uses TRBV28 and TRBJ1-4; TRBD1 aligns across 7 bases. This CDR3 spans 13 amino acids. CDR1 and CDR2 from the germline V gene are MDHEN and SYDVKM.

About this clonotype: A much more abundant neighbour one base away suggests this may be a read error. The rearrangement uses TRBV28 and TRBJ2-7; unclear D gene. The germline V gene encodes CDR1 MDHEN and CDR2 SYDVKM. CDR3 size: 17 residues. V was cut by 8 bases and J by 0 bases, with 23 bases left in between. The CDR3 nucleotides read TGTGCCAGCGAGCCGGGCAAGGGTCGCAAGAGCTCCTACGAGCAGTACTTC. It yields the protein CASEPGKGRKSSYEQYF.

To note about this clonotype: A junction end diverges from the germline sequence, so it may reflect a read error. This chain uses TRBV12-3 or TRBV12-4 with TRBJ2-1; D is undetermined. CDR3 length: 11 residues. The CDR3 DNA reads as TGTGCCAGCAGTCTGAAGAATGAGCAGCTCTTC. Amino acids: CASSLKNEQLF.

As to this clonotype: One end of the junction is discordant with germline, which a read error may explain. The chain uses TRBV12-3 or TRBV12-4 and TRBJ2-5; D could derive from TRBD1 or TRBD2 (5 bases each). This CDR3 has 15 residues. CDR3 amino acids: CVSSFWDGWQETQYF. In DNA form, the CDR3 reads TGTGTCAGCAGTTTTTGGGACGGCTGGCAAGAGACCCAGTACTTC.

This clonotype has only a few counts. A much bigger clone sits one base away, suggesting this may be a read error. The chain combines TRBV6-2 or TRBV6-3 with TRBJ2-7; D is unresolved. The germline CDR1 and CDR2 sequences are MNHEY and SVGEGT. This CDR3 region has 11 residues. CDR3 coding DNA: TGTGCCAGCAGTTACTTCTACGGGCAGTACTTC. Translated, it gives CASSYFYGQYF.

The rearrangement links TRBV5-6 to TRBJ1-1; D gene unclear. The germline V gene encodes CDR1 SGHDT and CDR2 YYEEEE. Trimming took 6 bases from V and 10 from J, leaving 19 bases between them. The CDR3 length is 13 residues. As DNA, the CDR3 is TGTGCCAGCACTTTGGGTCGCCCGCCCTTAGCTTTCTTT. Its translation: CASTLGRPPLAFF.

This clonotype showed up many times. The genes are TRBV10-3 and TRBJ2-7; D not resolved. This CDR3 region has 13 residues. V lost 4 bases and J 2 bases, leaving 9 bases between the germline ends. Germline CDR1 is ENHRY and CDR2 is SYGVKD. The CDR3 loop reads CAISVNRAYEQYF. Written as DNA, the CDR3 is TGTGCCATCAGTGTTAACAGAGCCTACGAGCAGTACTTC.

The chain combines TRBV5-1 with TRBJ2-7; TRBD2 agrees at 8 bases. Germline CDR1 reads SGHRS; CDR2 reads YFSETQ. The CDR3 runs to 13 residues. CDR3 DNA sequence: TGCGACAGTAGTACGGGACTAGTTGGCGAGCAGTACTTC. It is translated as CDSSTGLVGEQYF.

This clonotype was picked up many times. J is TRBJ2-1 and V is TRBV10-3; 9 bases are a match to TRBD1. The length of the CDR3 is 16 residues. The germline CDR1 and CDR2 sequences are ENHRY and SYGVKD. The trim removed 5 bases at V and 3 bases at J, leaving 8 bases unmatched. CDR3 sequence (DNA): TGTGCCATCAGTCTAGAGCCGGGACAGGGCTACAATGAGCAGTTCTTC. Amino acids: CAISLEPGQGYNEQFF.

As to this clonotype: A read error may produce the germline difference seen at one junction end. The chain recombines TRBV4-1 with TRBJ2-3, with 12 nucleotides matching TRBD2. This CDR3 region has 16 residues. From germline, CDR1 is MGHRA and CDR2 YSYEKL. The CDR3 protein is CAGSPRLAGGTDTQYF. The CDR3 DNA follows: TGCGCCGGCAGCCCCCGACTAGCGGGGGGCACAGATACGCAGTATTTT.

This clonotype was counted at least ten times. Here the CDR3 reads CASSFGTSGSGAQYF. The CDR3 nucleotides are TGTGCCAGCAGCTTTGGGACTAGCGGTAGCGGGGCCCAGTACTTC. The rearrangement joins TRBV5-4 to TRBJ2-5; 11 nucleotides match TRBD2. The germline V gene encodes CDR1 SGHNT and CDR2 YYREEE (reference sequence). The CDR3 loop spans 15 amino acids. With 2 bases clipped from V and 9 bases from J, the junction kept 9 bases outside the gene matches.

This clonotype has more than one count but fewer than ten. This may come from a read error, since a much larger clone is one base off. V usage is TRBV5-5 and J usage is TRBJ2-7, with D hard to call. Trimming stripped 1 base from V and 2 bases from J, with 10 bases between. CDR3 size: 14 residues. Germline values: CDR1 SGHKS, CDR2 YYEKEE (reference sequence). The CDR3 is CASSLTLDPYEQYF. CDR3 nucleotides: TGTGCCAGCAGCTTGACACTGGACCCCTACGAGCAGTACTTC.

A single count supports this clonotype. The V and J genes are TRBV4-2 and TRBJ2-2; 8 nucleotides align to TRBD2. Germline V gives CDR1 LGHNA, CDR2 YNFKEQ. The CDR3 is 13 amino acids. V dropped 9 bases and J dropped 8; count of bases not matched to a gene: 8. The CDR3 DNA sequence: TGTGCCAGATTTAGCGGGAACTCTGGGGAGCTGTTTTTT. Amino acids: CARFSGNSGELFF.

Notes on this clonotype: The germline gene is not matched at one end of the junction; a read error may be the cause. The genes are TRBV11-1 and TRBJ2-1; perhaps D is TRBD1 or TRBD2 (5 bases each). Germline assignment: CDR1 SGHAT and CDR2 FQDESV (reference sequence). This CDR3 has 15 residues. The CDR3: CSSSLGVIGGKDQFF. The CDR3 coding sequence is TGTTCCAGCAGCTTAGGAGTGATTGGGGGAAAGGATCAGTTCTTC.

As regards this clonotype: The junction does not match germline at one end; this may be a read error. The chain is built from TRBV7-2 and TRBJ2-7; 8 positions match TRBD2. Germline loops: CDR1 SGHTA, CDR2 FQGNSA. This CDR3 contains 14 residues. The DNA of the CDR3 is TGTGCCAGCAGCTTAGAAGCGGGAGTATACGACCAGTACTTC. Its translation is CASSLEAGVYDQYF.

Comments on this clonotype: The germline gene is not matched at one end of the junction; a read error may be the cause. The chain combines TRBV11-1 with TRBJ2-1; no reliable D call. CDR3 length equals 12 residues. Germline lookup yields CDR1 SGHAT and CDR2 FQDESV (reference sequence). The CDR3 protein is CASSPLVDEQPF. The CDR3 DNA is TGTGCCAGCAGCCCCCTGGTCGATGAGCAGCCCTTC.

This clonotype was seen more than once but under ten times. Being one base from a much bigger clone, this may be a read error. The chain joins TRBV10-3 to TRBJ2-5, with TRBD1 as a possible D gene (5 bases). Germline lookup yields CDR1 ENHRY and CDR2 SYGVKD. The CDR3 totals 15 residues. V was cut by 4 bases and J by 0 bases, with 12 bases left in between. The CDR3 DNA follows: TGTGCCATCAGTGGTTCTAGGACACACCAAGAGACCCAGTACTTC. Translating it yields CAISGSRTHQETQYF.

J is TRBJ2-6 and V is TRBV4-1; D remains unclear. Trimming took 3 bases from V and 0 from J, leaving 15 bases between them. Germline V gene sequence: CDR1 MGHRA, CDR2 YSYEKL. The CDR3 contains 18 residues. Here the CDR3 reads CASSHVLTASSGANVLTF. The CDR3 bases are TGCGCCAGCAGCCATGTACTAACGGCGAGCTCTGGGGCCAACGTCCTGACTTTC.

Notes on this clonotype: The junction differs from germline at one of its ends, possibly a read error. V usage is TRBV30 and J usage is TRBJ2-6; no reliable D call. Germline-derived CDR1 and CDR2 are GTSNPN and SVGIG (reference sequence). This CDR3 has 14 residues. CDR3: CACLRVAGANALTF. DNA of the CDR3: TGTGCCTGCCTTAGAGTGGCTGGTGCCAACGCCCTGACTTTC.

Ten or more counts support this clonotype. The chain has TRBV12-3 or TRBV12-4 and TRBJ1-6; 7 nucleotides align to TRBD1. J lost 14 bases, V lost 5 bases, and 12 bases had no gene match. The CDR3 is 14 residues long. The CDR3: CASSPGTDPGTLHF. Here the CDR3 DNA reads TGTGCCAGCAGTCCCGGGACAGACCCTGGCACCCTCCACTTT.

On this clonotype itself: The junction departs from the called germline gene at one end, perhaps through a read error. The rearrangement joins TRBV29-1 to TRBJ1-2; a weak D match, TRBD1 (5 bases). The CDR3 is 14 amino acids. Germline assignment: CDR1 SQVTM and CDR2 ANQGSEA. CDR3 loop: CGVEARGGSSGYTF. CDR3 nucleotides: TGCGGCGTTGAAGCCCGGGGGGGGTCCAGTGGCTACACCTTC.

This chain connects TRBV24-1 to TRBJ1-5, with D uncertain. V was cut by 6 bases and J by 4 bases, with 18 bases left in between. The CDR3 runs to 16 residues. Germline V gives CDR1 KGHDR, CDR2 SFDVKD. The DNA for the CDR3 is TGTGCCACCAGTTCCCGGGATAGGTTCGCAAATCAGCCCCAGCATTTT. It specifies CATSSRDRFANQPQHF.

In regard to this clonotype: The junction does not match germline at one end; this may be a read error. V and J are TRBV11-1 and TRBJ1-1; D possibly corresponds to TRBD1 (6 bases). The CDR3 runs 13 residues. Looked up from germline, CDR1 is SGHAT and CDR2 is FQDESV (reference sequence). The CDR3 DNA sequence: TGTACCAGCAGCCCCGGGGCAGGGGATGAAGCTTCCTTT. Translation gives CTSSPGAGDEASF.

Comment on this clonotype: The junction and the germline gene differ at one end; a read error may be behind it. The genes are TRBV6-1 and TRBJ2-1; possible D gene TRBD2, 5 bases. Germline CDR1 is MNHNS and CDR2 is SASEGT. The CDR3 contains 13 residues. CDR3 in DNA: TGCGCCAGCAGTGAAGGTTGTACTAGTGAGCAGTTCTTC. The encoded protein is CASSEGCTSEQFF.

With respect to this clonotype: A much larger clone differs from this one at a single base, so this may be a read error. The chain is built from TRBV12-3 or TRBV12-4 and TRBJ2-5; 10 nucleotides line up with TRBD1. This CDR3 has 12 residues. The CDR3 DNA reads as TGTACCAGCGGACAGGGGGGAGAGACCCAGTACTTC. Its translation is CTSGQGGETQYF.

This clonotype was seen ten or more times. The V call is TRBV7-9, the J call TRBJ1-2; the match to TRBD1 covers 8 bases. This CDR3 is 13 amino acids long. CDR1 and CDR2 (germline): SEHNR, FQNEAQ (reference sequence). V was pared by 5 bases and J by 6 bases, with 5 bases of the junction left unmatched. CDR3 DNA sequence: TGTGCCAGCAGCCAGCAACAGGGGGATGGCTACACCTTC. Its translation is CASSQQQGDGYTF.

This clonotype was observed once. Since a much larger clone is just one base distant, this may be a read error. Here the CDR3 reads CASRQDSNQPQHF. Written as DNA, the CDR3 is TGTGCCAGCAGACAGGATAGCAATCAGCCCCAGCATTTT. This sequence joins TRBV28 and TRBJ1-5; D possibly corresponds to TRBD1 (5 bases). Between the trimmed V and J ends, which lost 6 bases and 0 bases, there was a span of 6 bases. CDR3 length equals 13 residues. Germline CDR1 and CDR2: MDHEN and SYDVKM.

This clonotype was detected many times. J is TRBJ1-1 and V is TRBV12-3 or TRBV12-4; a weak D match, TRBD1 (5 bases). The CDR3 is 15 residues long. V shed 7 bases and J shed 5 bases, with 20 bases lying between them. Here the CDR3 reads CASNIAGGLRTEAFF. The CDR3 DNA sequence: TGTGCCAGCAACATAGCTGGGGGTTTGAGAACTGAAGCTTTCTTT.